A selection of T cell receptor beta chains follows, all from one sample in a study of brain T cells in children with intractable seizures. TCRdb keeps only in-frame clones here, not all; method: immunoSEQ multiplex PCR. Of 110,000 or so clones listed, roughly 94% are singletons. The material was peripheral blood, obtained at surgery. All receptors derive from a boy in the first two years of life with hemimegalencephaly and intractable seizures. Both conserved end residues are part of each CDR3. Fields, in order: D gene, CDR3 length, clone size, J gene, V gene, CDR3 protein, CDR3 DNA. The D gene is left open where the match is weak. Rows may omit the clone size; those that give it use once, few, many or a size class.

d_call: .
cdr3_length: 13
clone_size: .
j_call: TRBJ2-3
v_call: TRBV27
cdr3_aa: CASSLVRGDTQYF
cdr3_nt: TGTGCCAGCAGTTTAGTGAGAGGGGATACGCAGTATTTT

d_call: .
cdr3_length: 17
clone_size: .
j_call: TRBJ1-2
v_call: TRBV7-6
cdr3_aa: CASSLGGRASNHYGYTF
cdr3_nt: TGTGCCAGCAGCTTAGGGGGCAGGGCCTCGAACCACTATGGCTACACCTTC

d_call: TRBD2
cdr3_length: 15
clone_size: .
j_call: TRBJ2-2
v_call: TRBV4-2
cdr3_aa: CASSQGGGRAGELFF
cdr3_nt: TGTGCCAGCAGCCAAGGAGGAGGGAGGGCCGGGGAGCTGTTTTTT

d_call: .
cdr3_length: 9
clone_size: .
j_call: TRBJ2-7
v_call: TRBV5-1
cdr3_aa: CALSYEQYF
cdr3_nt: TGCGCCCTCTCCTACGAGCAGTACTTC

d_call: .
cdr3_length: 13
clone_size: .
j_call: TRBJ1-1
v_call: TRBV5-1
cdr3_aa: CASSSGEGTEAFF
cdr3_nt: TGCGCCAGCAGCTCAGGAGAGGGTACTGAAGCTTTCTTT

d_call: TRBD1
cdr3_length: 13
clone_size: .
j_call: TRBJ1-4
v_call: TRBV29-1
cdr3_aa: CSASGTGSEKLFF
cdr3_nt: TGCAGCGCCTCTGGGACAGGGAGTGAAAAACTGTTTTTT

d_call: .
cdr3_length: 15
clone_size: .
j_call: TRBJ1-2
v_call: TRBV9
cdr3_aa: CASSVGGSNGYGYTF
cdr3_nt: TGTGCCAGCAGCGTAGGCGGTTCGAACGGCTATGGCTACACCTTC

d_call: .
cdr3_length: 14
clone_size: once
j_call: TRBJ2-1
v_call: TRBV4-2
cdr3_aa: CASSQVGGKNEQFF
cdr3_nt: TGTGCCAGCAGCCAAGTCGGGGGTAAGAATGAGCAGTTCTTC

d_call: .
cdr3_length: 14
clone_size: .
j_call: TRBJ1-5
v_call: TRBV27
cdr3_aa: CASREGVGNQPQHF
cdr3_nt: TGTGCCAGCAGGGAGGGGGTGGGAAATCAGCCCCAGCATTTT

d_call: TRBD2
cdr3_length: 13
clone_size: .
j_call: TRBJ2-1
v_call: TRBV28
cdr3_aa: CAACTSGRNEQFF
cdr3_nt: TGTGCCGCATGCACTAGCGGGAGGAATGAGCAGTTCTTC

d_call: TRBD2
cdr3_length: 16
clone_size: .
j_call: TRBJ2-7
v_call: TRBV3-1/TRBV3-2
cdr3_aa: CASSQGSGRPSYEQYF
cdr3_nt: TGTGCCAGCAGCCAGGGTAGCGGGAGACCCTCCTACGAGCAGTACTTC

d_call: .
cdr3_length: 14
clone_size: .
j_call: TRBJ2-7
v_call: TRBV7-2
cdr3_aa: CASSFGYPSYEQYF
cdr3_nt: TGTGCCAGCAGCTTTGGGTATCCCTCCTACGAGCAGTACTTC

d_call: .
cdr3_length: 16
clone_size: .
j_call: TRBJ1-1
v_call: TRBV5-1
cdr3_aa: CASSPPSVGRDTEAFF
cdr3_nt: TGCGCCAGCAGTCCCCCCTCCGTGGGGAGGGACACTGAAGCTTTCTTT

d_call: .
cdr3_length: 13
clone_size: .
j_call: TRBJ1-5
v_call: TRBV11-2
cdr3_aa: CASSLAVAQPQHF
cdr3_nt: TGTGCCAGCAGCTTAGCGGTAGCTCAGCCCCAGCATTTT

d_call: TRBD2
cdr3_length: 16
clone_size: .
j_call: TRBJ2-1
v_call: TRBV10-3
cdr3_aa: CAISFNGTSGYNEQFF
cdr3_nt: TGTGCCATCAGCTTCAACGGGACTAGCGGGTACAATGAGCAGTTCTTC

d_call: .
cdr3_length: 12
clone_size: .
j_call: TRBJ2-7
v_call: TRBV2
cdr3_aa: CASRGIAYEQYF
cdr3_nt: TGTGCCTCCCGGGGCATTGCCTACGAGCAGTACTTC

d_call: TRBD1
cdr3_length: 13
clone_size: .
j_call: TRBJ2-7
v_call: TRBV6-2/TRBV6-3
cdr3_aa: CASSPGQGWEQYF
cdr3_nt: TGTGCCAGCAGTCCCGGACAGGGCTGGGAGCAGTACTTC

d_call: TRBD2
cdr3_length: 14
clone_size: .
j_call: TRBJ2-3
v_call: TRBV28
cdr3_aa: CASSWGGRGDTQYF
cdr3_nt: TGTGCCAGCAGTTGGGGCGGGAGGGGAGATACGCAGTATTTT

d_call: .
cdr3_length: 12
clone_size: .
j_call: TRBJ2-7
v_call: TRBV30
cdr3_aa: CAWSEGGGEQYF
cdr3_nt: TGTGCCTGGAGTGAGGGGGGGGGAGAGCAGTACTTC

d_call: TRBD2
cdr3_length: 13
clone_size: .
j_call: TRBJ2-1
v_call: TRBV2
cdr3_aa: CASSGSSGREQFF
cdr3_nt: TGTGCCAGCAGTGGTAGTAGCGGGAGGGAGCAGTTCTTC

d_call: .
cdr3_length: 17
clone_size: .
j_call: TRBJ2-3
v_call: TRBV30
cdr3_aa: CAWSVTWGSASSDTQYF
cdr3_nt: TGTGCCTGGAGTGTAACTTGGGGTAGTGCATCGTCAGATACGCAGTATTTT

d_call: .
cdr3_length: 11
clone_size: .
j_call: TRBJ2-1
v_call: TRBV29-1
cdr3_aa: CSVDIWNEQFF
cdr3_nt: TGCAGCGTTGATATATGGAATGAGCAGTTCTTC

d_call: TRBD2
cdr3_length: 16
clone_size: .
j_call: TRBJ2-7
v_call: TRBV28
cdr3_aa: CASSLRGAAGRAEQYF
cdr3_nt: TGTGCCAGCAGTTTGAGAGGGGCTGCAGGGAGGGCCGAGCAGTACTTC

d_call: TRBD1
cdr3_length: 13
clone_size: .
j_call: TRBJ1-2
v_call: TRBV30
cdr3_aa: CAWSWDRGQGYTF
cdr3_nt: TGTGCCTGGAGTTGGGACAGGGGGCAAGGCTACACCTTC

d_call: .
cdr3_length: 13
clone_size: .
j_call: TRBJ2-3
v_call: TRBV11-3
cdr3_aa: CASSIPSADTQYF
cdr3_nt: TGTGCCAGCAGCATTCCCTCCGCAGATACGCAGTATTTT

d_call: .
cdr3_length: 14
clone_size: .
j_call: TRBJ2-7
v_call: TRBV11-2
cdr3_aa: CASSLVAGRHEQYF
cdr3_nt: TGTGCCAGCAGCTTAGTTGCAGGGCGCCACGAGCAGTACTTC

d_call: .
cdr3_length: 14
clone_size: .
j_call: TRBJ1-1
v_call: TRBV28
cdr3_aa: CASSSPGENTEAFF
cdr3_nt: TGTGCCAGCAGTTCCCCCGGGGAGAACACTGAAGCTTTCTTT

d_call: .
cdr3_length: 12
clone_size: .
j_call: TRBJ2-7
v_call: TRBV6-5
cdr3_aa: CASSYPPHEQYF
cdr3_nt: TGTGCCAGCAGTTACCCTCCCCACGAGCAGTACTTC

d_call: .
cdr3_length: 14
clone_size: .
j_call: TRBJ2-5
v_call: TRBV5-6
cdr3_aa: CASSFMSGQETQYF
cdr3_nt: TGTGCCAGCAGCTTCATGTCGGGGCAAGAGACCCAGTACTTC

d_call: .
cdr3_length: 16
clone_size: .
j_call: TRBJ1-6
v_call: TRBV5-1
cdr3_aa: CASSSRMGTANSPLHF
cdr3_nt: TGCGCCAGCAGCTCCAGAATGGGGACCGCAAATTCACCCCTCCACTTT

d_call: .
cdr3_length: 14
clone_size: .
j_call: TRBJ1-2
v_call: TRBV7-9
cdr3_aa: CASSGSDSPGGYTF
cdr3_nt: TGTGCCAGCAGCGGGTCTGACAGCCCGGGCGGCTACACCTTC

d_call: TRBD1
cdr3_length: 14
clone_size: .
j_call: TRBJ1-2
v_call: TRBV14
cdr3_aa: CASSYRGNDYGYTF
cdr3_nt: TGTGCCAGCAGCTACAGGGGTAACGACTATGGCTACACCTTC

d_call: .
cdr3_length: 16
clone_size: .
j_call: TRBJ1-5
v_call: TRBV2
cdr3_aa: CASTDQGLGTNQPQHF
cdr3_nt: TGTGCCAGCACCGACCAAGGGTTGGGTACCAATCAGCCCCAGCATTTT

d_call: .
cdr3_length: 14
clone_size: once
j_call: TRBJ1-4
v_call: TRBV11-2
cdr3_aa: CASAKTGGNEKLFF
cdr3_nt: TGTGCCAGCGCTAAAACGGGGGGGAATGAAAAACTGTTTTTT

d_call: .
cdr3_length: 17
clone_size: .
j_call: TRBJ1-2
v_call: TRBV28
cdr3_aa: CASSSWTMNSLWYGYTF
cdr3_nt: TGTGCCAGCAGTTCCTGGACAATGAATTCGCTTTGGTATGGCTACACCTTC

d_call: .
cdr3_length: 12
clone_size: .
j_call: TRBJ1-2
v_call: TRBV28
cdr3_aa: CASSFGGNGYTF
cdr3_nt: TGTGCCAGCAGTTTCGGCGGTAATGGCTACACCTTC

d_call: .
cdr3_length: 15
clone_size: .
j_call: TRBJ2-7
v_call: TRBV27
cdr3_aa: CASSLFSGAGYEQYF
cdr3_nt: TGTGCCAGCAGTTTATTTTCGGGAGCGGGTTACGAGCAGTACTTC

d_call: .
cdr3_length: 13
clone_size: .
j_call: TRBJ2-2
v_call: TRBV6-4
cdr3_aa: CASSPLGTGELFF
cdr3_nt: TGTGCCAGCAGTCCTCTAGGAACCGGGGAGCTGTTTTTT

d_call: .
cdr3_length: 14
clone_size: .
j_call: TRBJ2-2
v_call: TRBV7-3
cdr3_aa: CASSLGRNTGELFF
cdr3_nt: TGTGCCAGCAGCTTAGGCCGGAACACCGGGGAGCTGTTTTTT

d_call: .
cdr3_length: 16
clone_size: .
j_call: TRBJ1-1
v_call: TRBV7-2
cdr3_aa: CASSLRRGSLTAEAFF
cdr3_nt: TGTGCCAGCAGCTTACGGAGGGGGTCACTCACCGCCGAAGCTTTCTTT

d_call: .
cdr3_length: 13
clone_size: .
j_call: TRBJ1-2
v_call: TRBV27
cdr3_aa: CASSFPGGYGYTF
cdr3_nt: TGTGCCAGCAGTTTCCCGGGGGGCTATGGCTACACCTTC

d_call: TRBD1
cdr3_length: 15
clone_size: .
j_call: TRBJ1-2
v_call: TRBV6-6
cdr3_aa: CASSHPGQGVDGYTF
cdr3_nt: TGTGCCAGCAGCCATCCTGGACAGGGCGTAGATGGCTACACCTTC

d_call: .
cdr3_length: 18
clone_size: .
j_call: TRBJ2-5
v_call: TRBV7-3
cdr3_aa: CASSSPVFRERRQETQYF
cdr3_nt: TGTGCCAGCAGCTCACCGGTATTTCGGGAGCGGAGACAAGAGACCCAGTACTTC

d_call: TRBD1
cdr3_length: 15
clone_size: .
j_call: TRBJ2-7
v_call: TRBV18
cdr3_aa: CASSLSGQGSYEQYF
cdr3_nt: TGTGCCAGCTCACTTTCGGGACAGGGCTCCTACGAGCAGTACTTC

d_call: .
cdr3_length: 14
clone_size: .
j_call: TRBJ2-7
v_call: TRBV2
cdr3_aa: CASSAEDHGYEQYF
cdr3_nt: TGTGCCAGCAGTGCAGAGGACCACGGTTACGAGCAGTACTTC

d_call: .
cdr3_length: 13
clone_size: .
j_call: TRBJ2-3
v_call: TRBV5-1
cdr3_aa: CASSSTGGYTQYF
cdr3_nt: TGCGCCAGCAGCTCAACCGGTGGGTATACGCAGTATTTT

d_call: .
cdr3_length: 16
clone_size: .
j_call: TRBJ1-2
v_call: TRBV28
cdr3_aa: CASSKIYGAGNYGYTF
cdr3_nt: TGTGCCAGCAGTAAGATTTATGGAGCAGGCAACTATGGCTACACCTTC

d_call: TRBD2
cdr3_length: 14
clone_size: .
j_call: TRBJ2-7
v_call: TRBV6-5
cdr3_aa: CASQRGPSGREQYF
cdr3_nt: TGTGCCAGCCAGAGGGGCCCTAGCGGGCGCGAGCAGTACTTC

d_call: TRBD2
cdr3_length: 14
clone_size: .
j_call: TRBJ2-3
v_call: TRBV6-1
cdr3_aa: CASSEILAGDTQYF
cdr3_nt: TGTGCCAGCAGTGAAATTCTAGCGGGAGATACGCAGTATTTT

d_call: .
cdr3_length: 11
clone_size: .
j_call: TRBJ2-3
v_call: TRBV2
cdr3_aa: CASSAGLAQYF
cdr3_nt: TGTGCCAGCAGTGCGGGACTTGCGCAGTATTTT